This T cell receptor beta chain comes out of a study of CD8 T cells in ankylosing spondylitis. Whole-study results and caveats: Earlier literature documents some of the motif variants in reactive arthritis synovial fluid and blood. The study identified a TCR beta motif of roughly eight highly homologous variants that appeared characteristic of ankylosing spondylitis blood. Within matched ankylosing spondylitis synovial fluid, disease-linked clones were reportedly significantly enriched.

With molecular barcodes, quantitative 5'-RACE was used to make the TCR beta libraries. TCRdb processed the 5' RACE reads anew with MiXCR; each CDR3 protein has one entry. The table lists around 330,000 distinct CDR3 sequences, about 9.9% of them singletons. This clonotype turned up a few times. Antigen specificity is unknown. V lost 2 bases and J lost 7; bases outside the gene matches: 3. Germline V gene data show CDR1 as SGHRS and CDR2 as YFSETQ. The CDR3 is 14 residues long. The V and J genes are TRBV5-1 and TRBJ1-4, with TRBD1 matching over 9 bases. Sequenced: blood, either unsorted or a sorted T cell fraction (not recorded which). The sequence was collected from a female donor with ankylosing spondylitis or in good health (not recorded which). CDR3 nucleotides: TGCGCCAGCAGCTTTGGGACAGGGAGTGAAAAACTGTTTTTT. This sequence encodes CASSFGTGSEKLFF.